Below are 26 T cell receptor beta chains sequenced from a single sample in a study of low-dose radiotherapy and immunotherapy resistance in tumors. TRAV- and TRBV-specific primers were used for first-strand cDNA, which covered alpha and beta chains. With a V-primer adapter and a constant-region primer, TCRs were amplified for around 20 PCR cycles. TCRdb re-called the reads through MiXCR, storing one row per CDR3 protein. The table has 60,000 to 90,000 distinct CDR3 sequences, less than 40% seen once; the top ten hold 11%. Stated time point: before trial treatment. The sequencing used PBMCs, collected before treatment. Receptor source: a female donor with ovarian cancer.

The V and J genes are TRBV5-3 and TRBJ2-2; the D gene is possibly TRBD1 (5 bases). TRBV5-3 is an open reading frame whose function is uncertain. Trimming cost V 8 bases and J 1 base, with 15 bases left between them. The CDR3 consists of 15 residues. CDR3 residues: CASSRLGQNTGELFF. The CDR3 DNA reads as TGTGCCAGCTCACGATTAGGACAGAACACCGGGGAGCTGTTTTTT.

This clonotype was counted many times. The chain is built from TRBV7-2 and TRBJ2-7; the match to TRBD1 covers 8 bases. V shed 5 bases, J shed 2 bases, and the junction held 11 bases outside the gene matches. CDR3 length equals 16 residues. Looked up from germline, CDR1 is SGHTA and CDR2 is FQGNSA. CDR3 region: CASSPGQGNPPYEQYF. The CDR3 DNA is TGTGCCAGCAGCCCCGGACAGGGCAACCCCCCCTACGAGCAGTACTTC. Full variable domain (missing parts from reference TRBV7-2 and TRBJ2-7): GAGVSQSPSNKVTEKGKDVELRCDPISGHTALYWYRQSLGQGLEFLIYFQGNSAPDKSGLPSDRFSAERTGGSVSTLTIQRTQQEDSAVYLCASSPGQGNPPYEQYFGPGTRLTVT.

This clonotype was picked up many times. The chain joins TRBV7-6 to TRBJ1-5; D unclear. The germline gives CDR1 SGHVS, CDR2 FNYEAQ. V lost 0 bases and J 6 bases, leaving 6 bases between the germline ends. This CDR3 has 13 amino acids. The CDR3 is CASSLALGQPQHF. CDR3 coding DNA: TGTGCCAGCAGCTTAGCGCTGGGTCAGCCCCAGCATTTT.

This chain links TRBV28 with TRBJ1-1; possible D gene TRBD1, 5 bases. V was clipped by 10 bases and J by 0 bases, with 15 bases between them. CDR3 length: 14 amino acids. Germline CDR1 and CDR2: MDHEN and SYDVKM. The CDR3 DNA reads as TGTGCCAACTCCCCCCAGGGTTTGAACACTGAAGCTTTCTTT. It yields the protein CANSPQGLNTEAFF.

The V call is TRBV5-1, the J call TRBJ2-1; 14 bases match TRBD2. The CDR3 is made up of 16 amino acids. The J segment lost 0 bases and the V segment lost 7 bases, leaving 3 bases of the junction unmatched. The germline CDR1 and CDR2 sequences are SGHRS and YFSETQ. The CDR3 here is CASGTSGSYSYNEQFF. CDR3 DNA sequence: TGCGCCAGCGGGACTAGCGGGAGCTACTCCTACAATGAGCAGTTCTTC.

Details on this clonotype: The CDR3 ends on some other residue instead of the conserved phenylalanine or tryptophan, so this is likely a read error. No DNA is shown, since the ends of the CDR3 on it are uncertain; the CDR3 is the one TCRdb lists. The chain employs TRBV24-1 and TRBJ2-5; the table's D call TRBD1 went unverified against the DNA. Germline-derived CDR1 and CDR2 are KGHDR and SFDVKD. The CDR3 totals 9 residues, both ends included. The CDR3 spells CATSDTGTY.

The chain uses TRBV7-6 and TRBJ2-2, with D uncertain. Trimming removed 1 base from V and 3 bases from J, with 6 bases in between. Germline values: CDR1 SGHVS, CDR2 FNYEAQ. The CDR3 covers 14 residues. The CDR3 DNA reads TGTGCCAGCAGCTTAGGGGGATACACCGGGGAGCTGTTTTTT. This codes for CASSLGGYTGELFF. The whole variable domain, remainder taken from reference TRBV7-6 and TRBJ2-2, is GAGVSQSPRYKVTKRGQDVALRCDPISGHVSLYWYRQALGQGPEFLTYFNYEAQQDKSGLPNDRFSAERPEGSISTLTIQRTEQRDSAMYRCASSLGGYTGELFFGEGSRLTVL.

This clonotype has more than one count but fewer than ten. The chain couples TRBV30 to TRBJ2-6; weak D call: TRBD1 (7 bases). The CDR3 is made up of 16 amino acids. The germline V and J ends were trimmed by 8 bases and 0 bases, with 17 bases remaining between them. The V gene's germline CDR1 is GTSNPN and CDR2 SVGIG (reference sequence). CDR3 region: CAGSQGGGSGANVLTF. The CDR3 nucleotides read TGTGCCGGAAGCCAGGGGGGTGGCTCTGGGGCCAACGTCCTGACTTTC.

There are many counts of this clonotype. The rearrangement uses TRBV5-1 and TRBJ1-5; 9 nucleotides align to TRBD1. CDR3 size: 15 residues. Trimming took 3 bases from V and 1 from J; bases not matched to a gene: 2. Germline values: CDR1 SGHRS, CDR2 YFSETQ. CDR3 nucleotide sequence: TGCGCCAGCAGCTCCGGACAGGGGAGCAATCAGCCCCAGCATTTT. It encodes CASSSGQGSNQPQHF.

This clonotype showed up many times. The rearrangement uses TRBV28 and TRBJ1-5; D is undetermined. The CDR3 runs to 17 residues. The V gene lost 1 base and the J gene lost 0 bases, with 13 bases spanning the gap. CDR1 is MDHEN and CDR2 is SYDVKM in the germline V gene. CDR3 nucleotides: TGTGCCAGCAGTTTATTCGCCGGCCCCTATAGCAATCAGCCCCAGCATTTT. This translates into CASSLFAGPYSNQPQHF.

The sample holds many counts of this clonotype. V is TRBV20-1 and J is TRBJ2-1; the D is unclear. V lost 6 bases to trimming and J lost 5 bases, with 5 bases between them. Germline V gene data show CDR1 as DFQATT and CDR2 as SNEGSKA (reference sequence). The CDR3 contains 10 residues. The CDR3 region is CSAGNNEQFF. CDR3 nucleotide sequence: TGCAGTGCAGGGAACAATGAGCAGTTCTTC.

This clonotype was observed many times. The genes are TRBV28 and TRBJ2-3, with TRBD2 identical over 10 bases. Germline CDR1 reads MDHEN; CDR2 reads SYDVKM. This CDR3 contains 16 residues. V lost 0 bases, J lost 4 bases, and 4 bases stayed unmatched. This chain's CDR3 is CASSLWSSGGADTQYF. The CDR3 DNA reads as TGTGCCAGCAGTTTATGGTCTAGCGGGGGTGCAGATACGCAGTATTTT.

This clonotype appeared many times. V is TRBV4-1 and J is TRBJ1-2; D remains ambiguous. Germline lookup yields CDR1 MGHRA and CDR2 YSYEKL. Trimming cost V 5 bases and J 8 bases, with 18 bases left between them. The CDR3 runs 14 residues. This CDR3 is CASSMLTISGGYTF. CDR3 DNA: TGCGCCAGCAGCATGTTGACAATCTCGGGCGGCTACACCTTC.

The table lists this clonotype with a few counts. The J gene is TRBJ1-2, the V gene TRBV7-2; D uncertain. Germline CDR1 reads SGHTA; CDR2 reads FQGNSA. V lost 5 bases and J 8 bases, leaving 18 bases between the germline ends. The CDR3 has 14 amino acids. The CDR3 sequence: CASSVQVNYGGYTF. The CDR3 DNA sequence: TGTGCCAGCAGCGTCCAGGTGAACTATGGAGGCTACACCTTC.

The chain is built from TRBV23-1 and TRBJ2-3, with 7 bases lining up with TRBD1. TRBV23-1 is an ORF, with its function uncertain. V trimming: 5 bases; J trimming: 2 bases; junction bases outside the gene matches: 10. The CDR3 runs 16 residues. The CDR3 here is CASSEAGTAYTDTQYF. The CDR3 DNA reads TGCGCCAGCAGTGAGGCCGGGACAGCCTACACAGATACGCAGTATTTT.

The chain recombines TRBV5-1 with TRBJ1-1; no clear D. CDR3 length equals 14 residues. Between the trimmed V and J ends, which lost 2 bases and 7 bases, there was a span of 15 bases. Germline V CDR1 and CDR2: SGHRS, YFSETQ. The CDR3 spells CASSLSTGAGEAFF. Written as DNA, the CDR3 is TGCGCCAGCAGCTTATCGACTGGAGCGGGTGAAGCTTTCTTT.

The sample holds many counts of this clonotype. One junction end does not reproduce the germline sequence, and a read error may be involved. The CDR3 nucleotides read TGCGCCAGCAGCCCCATACAGGGGGCGCGGGGCTACACCTTC. This translates into CASSPIQGARGYTF. The rearrangement joins TRBV5-5 to TRBJ1-2; 9 bases line up with TRBD1. The germline V gene encodes CDR1 SGHKS and CDR2 YYEKEE (reference sequence). The CDR3 extends over 14 amino acids.

Worth noting for this clonotype: With a far larger clone one base away, a read error is the likely cause. The chain has TRBV6-1 and TRBJ1-5, with D unclear. Germline assignment: CDR1 MNHNS and CDR2 SASEGT. The length of the CDR3 is 13 residues. The V end was cut by 5 bases, the J end by 7 bases, with 12 bases between. The CDR3 is CASSLRARQPQHF. CDR3 nucleotide sequence: TGTGCCAGCAGTTTGAGGGCGAGGCAGCCCCAGCATTTT.

The chain carries TRBV29-1 and TRBJ2-7, with TRBD2 matching over 12 bases. The CDR3 is 15 amino acids. The junction had 3 bases not matched to a gene; V was cut back by 1 base and J by 2 bases. Germline assignment: CDR1 SQVTM and CDR2 ANQGSEA. The CDR3 nucleotides are TGCAGCGTTGAAGGACTAGCGGGAGCCCCCTACGAGCAGTACTTC. Amino acids: CSVEGLAGAPYEQYF.

There are many counts of this clonotype. The chain recombines TRBV5-1 with TRBJ2-1; D possibly corresponds to TRBD2 (5 bases). V lost 0 bases and J 3 bases, leaving 10 bases between the germline ends. Germline values: CDR1 SGHRS, CDR2 YFSETQ. This CDR3 comprises 15 residues. Written as DNA, the CDR3 is TGCGCCAGCAGCTTGGCAACCCGGGGCTACAATGAGCAGTTCTTC. Protein product: CASSLATRGYNEQFF.

The sample holds a few counts of this clonotype. This chain uses TRBV28 with TRBJ2-3; a weak D match, TRBD2 (6 bases). The V and J ends lost 6 bases and 3 bases respectively, with 13 bases between them. The CDR3 consists of 14 residues. Germline assignment: CDR1 MDHEN and CDR2 SYDVKM. The CDR3 nucleotides read TGTGCCAGCAGCACTAGCATCGGGACAGATACGCAGTATTTT. Translated, it gives CASSTSIGTDTQYF.

V is TRBV6-2 or TRBV6-3 and J is TRBJ2-3; D possibly matches TRBD1 or TRBD2 (5 bases each). V was trimmed by 8 bases and J by 9 bases, leaving 24 bases between them. This CDR3 comprises 15 residues. CDR1 and CDR2 (germline): MNHEY, SVGEGT. CDR3 nucleotide sequence: TGTGCCAGCGCCCTATCCGGGGCCCCACCGGCAACGCAGTATTTT. It specifies CASALSGAPPATQYF.

In this sample, this clonotype turned up many times. The rearrangement joins TRBV6-2 or TRBV6-3 to TRBJ1-5; D uncertain. The CDR3 length is 16 residues. The V end was cut by 5 bases, the J end by 0 bases, with 14 bases between. The germline CDR1 and CDR2 sequences are MNHEY and SVGEGT. CDR3 amino acids: CASSDDRSYSNQPQHF. In nucleotides, the CDR3 is TGTGCCAGCAGTGACGACCGGAGCTATAGCAATCAGCCCCAGCATTTT.

This clonotype was seen once. The DNA is left out, because the CDR3 cannot be placed on it with certainty; the CDR3 is given as TCRdb lists it. The chain carries TRBV5-4 and TRBJ1-4; the table gives TRBD1 as D, unverified against the DNA. The CDR3 adds up to 16 amino acids, both ends counted. CDR1 and CDR2 (germline): SGHNT, YYREEE (reference sequence). CDR3 region: CASSDIGRGPEKLFFF.

The genes are TRBV5-5 and TRBJ2-2, with D possibly TRBD2 on 6 matching bases. The germline gives CDR1 SGHKS, CDR2 YYEKEE (reference sequence). The V end lost 3 bases, the J end lost 6 bases, and 12 bases lay between the germline ends. The CDR3 is made up of 14 amino acids. CDR3 in amino acids: CASSWASAAGELFF. The CDR3 nucleotides read TGTGCCAGCAGCTGGGCTAGCGCGGCCGGGGAGCTGTTTTTT. Filled out from reference TRBV5-5 and TRBJ2-2, the complete variable domain reads DAGVTQSPTHLIKTRGQQVTLRCSPISGHKSVSWYQQVLGQGPQFIFQYYEKEERGRGNFPDRFSARQFPNYSSELNVNALLLGDSALYLCASSWASAAGELFFGEGSRLTVL.

The chain employs TRBV10-3 and TRBJ1-5, with D hard to call. Germline V gene lookup returns CDR1 ENHRY and CDR2 SYGVKD. The CDR3 spans 15 residues. V was clipped by 10 bases and J by 4 bases, with 20 bases between them. CDR3: CATRAGLGENQPQHF. CDR3 DNA: TGTGCCACCCGGGCCGGACTTGGGGAAAATCAGCCCCAGCATTTT.